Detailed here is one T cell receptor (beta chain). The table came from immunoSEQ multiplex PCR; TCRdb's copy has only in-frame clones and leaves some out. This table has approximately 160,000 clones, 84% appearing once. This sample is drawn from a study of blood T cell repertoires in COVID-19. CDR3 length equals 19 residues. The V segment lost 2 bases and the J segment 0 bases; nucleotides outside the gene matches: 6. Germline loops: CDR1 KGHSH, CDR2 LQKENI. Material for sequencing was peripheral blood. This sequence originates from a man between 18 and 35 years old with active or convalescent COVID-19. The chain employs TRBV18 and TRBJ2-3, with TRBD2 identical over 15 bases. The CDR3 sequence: CASSPSGTSGGRSTDTQYF. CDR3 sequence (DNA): TGTGCCAGCTCACCATCCGGGACTAGCGGGGGGAGGAGCACAGATACGCAGTATTTT.